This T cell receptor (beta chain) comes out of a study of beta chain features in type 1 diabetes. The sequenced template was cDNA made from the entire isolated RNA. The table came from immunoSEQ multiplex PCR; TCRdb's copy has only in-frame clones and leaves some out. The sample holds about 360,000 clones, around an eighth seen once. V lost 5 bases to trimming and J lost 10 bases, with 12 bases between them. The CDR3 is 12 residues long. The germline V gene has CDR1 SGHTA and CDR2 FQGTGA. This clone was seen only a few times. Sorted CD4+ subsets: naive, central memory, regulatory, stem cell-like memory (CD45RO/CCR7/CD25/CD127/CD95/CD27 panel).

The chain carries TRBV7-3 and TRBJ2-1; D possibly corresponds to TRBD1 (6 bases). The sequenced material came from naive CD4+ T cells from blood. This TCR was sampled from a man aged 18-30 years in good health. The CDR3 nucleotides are TGTGCCAGCAGCCTCAGGGGCGGGGAGCAGTTCTTC. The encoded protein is CASSLRGGEQFF.